Below, 5 T cell receptor beta chains from the same sample are listed, as sequenced in a study of blood T cells in healthy people across ages. Primed by a sample-barcoded 5' primer and a J-beta primer mix, a second PCR proceeded for about 6 to 12 cycles. Each CDR3 protein is one row after TCRdb ran MiXCR on the 5' RACE reads. This table has nearly 800,000 distinct CDR3 sequences, roughly three fifths appearing once. Sequencing used blood. Receptors were obtained from a man aged 40-50 years in good health.

This chain connects TRBV5-5 to TRBJ2-7; 8 positions match TRBD2. CDR1 and CDR2 (germline): SGHKS, YYEKEE (reference sequence). J was trimmed by 0 bases and V by 10 bases; bases with no gene match: 9. The CDR3 has 14 amino acids. The CDR3 nucleotides read TGTGCCCCTACCGGGACTAGGGTCTCCTACGAGCAGTACTTC. It is translated as CAPTGTRVSYEQYF.

This chain uses TRBV7-2 with TRBJ1-1; no clear D gene. This CDR3 is built from 17 residues. V was trimmed by 2 bases and J by 0 bases, leaving 16 bases between them. From germline, CDR1 is SGHTA and CDR2 FQGNSA. The CDR3 region has the DNA TGTGCCAGCAGCTTAACAGATCTAGGACGGATGAACACTGAAGCTTTCTTT. It translates to CASSLTDLGRMNTEAFF.

The chain employs TRBV11-2 and TRBJ2-1; TRBD1 matches 8 bases. Germline V gives CDR1 SGHAT, CDR2 FQNNGV. Losses at the gene ends were 5 bases for V and 9 bases for J; bases not matched to a gene: 12. CDR3 length: 15 amino acids. This chain's CDR3 is CASSAGDRLASEQFF. The CDR3, as DNA: TGTGCCAGCAGCGCCGGGGACAGGCTGGCGAGTGAGCAGTTCTTC.

This clonotype was recorded a few times. The CDR3 sequence is CASSLGRGYGYTF. CDR3 DNA: TGTGCCAGCAGTTTAGGGCGCGGCTATGGCTACACCTTC. The chain is built from TRBV12-3 or TRBV12-4 and TRBJ1-2; D is unclear. The CDR3 has 13 residues. Trimming took 1 base from V and 4 from J, leaving 7 bases between them.

J is TRBJ2-1 and V is TRBV12-3 or TRBV12-4; D possibly corresponds to TRBD2 (6 bases). Trimming cost V 7 bases and J 0 bases, with 19 bases left between them. CDR3 length equals 17 residues. The CDR3 region is CASTRWETRSSYNEQFF. Written as DNA, the CDR3 is TGTGCCAGCACCAGATGGGAGACTAGAAGCTCCTACAATGAGCAGTTCTTC.